A selection of T cell receptor beta chains follows, all from one sample in a study of T cells in Graves' hyperthyroidism and ophthalmopathy. In TCRdb, the multiplex PCR reads were re-called with MiXCR into one record per CDR3 protein. This table holds around 340,000 distinct CDR3 sequences, around a sixth found once. Sequenced sample: blood. The origin of the receptors is a woman in her 50s with Graves' hyperthyroidism. Both conserved end residues are part of each CDR3. A D gene is named only where the DNA matches it firmly. Clone size, where shown, is once, few, many, or a class for clones that have expanded.

>TRBJ2-7|TRBD1|TRBV28|14|.
TGTGCCAGCAGTTTGGGACAGGGGGGGGACGAGCAGCACTTC
CASSLGQGGDEQHF
>TRBJ2-5|.|TRBV11-2|16|many
TGTGCCAGCAGTCCTTTCACGGGGCCTTCGTGGGAGACCCAGTACTTC
CASSPFTGPSWETQYF
>TRBJ1-1|.|TRBV20-1|13|many
TGCAGTGCTCCGTTCGGGGGGATTGCTGAAGCTTTCTTT
CSAPFGGIAEAFF
>TRBJ2-5|TRBD2|TRBV10-3|14|many
TGTGCCATCAGTGAGTCTAGCGGGAGTGAGACCCAGTACTTC
CAISESSGSETQYF
>TRBJ2-1|TRBD2|TRBV28|17|.
TGTGCCAGCAGTGCTAGAAGAGAAGCGGGAGGAGTGAATGAGCAGTTCTTC
CASSARREAGGVNEQFF
>TRBJ2-3|TRBD2|TRBV28|15|.
TGTGCCAGCAGTTACAAGCGGGGGGATCGTGATACGCAGTATTTT
CASSYKRGDRDTQYF
>TRBJ1-1|.|TRBV6-1|13|.
TGTGCCAGCACAGGGCAGAAGAACACTGAAGCTTTCTTT
CASTGQKNTEAFF
>TRBJ1-3|.|TRBV11-2|13|few
TGTGCCAGCAGCTTCCAGACTGGAAACACCATATATTTT
CASSFQTGNTIYF
>TRBJ1-2|.|TRBV20-1|14|few
TGCAGTGCTAGAAGGGGGGTACGGTACTATGGCTACACCTTC
CSARRGVRYYGYTF
>TRBJ1-5|TRBD1|TRBV12-3/TRBV12-4|15|many
TGTGCCAGCAGTTTGAAAGGACAGGGAGGGCAGCCCCAGCATTTT
CASSLKGQGGQPQHF
>TRBJ2-3|TRBD2|TRBV11-2|16|many
TGTGCCAGCATCCTGACTAGCGGGGAGAGCACAGATACGCAGTATTTT
CASILTSGESTDTQYF
>TRBJ1-5|.|TRBV28|17|many
TGTGCCAGCAATCCCCGGGACGGCTGGGGGTACAATCAGCCCCAGCATTTT
CASNPRDGWGYNQPQHF
>TRBJ1-6|.|TRBV16|15|.
TGTGCCAGCAGCCAATCCGTGGCAGGGTTATCACCCCTCCACTTT
CASSQSVAGLSPLHF
>TRBJ1-2|.|TRBV19|11|.
TGTGCCAGTCAGGACAGCTATGGCTACACCTTC
CASQDSYGYTF
>TRBJ2-2|.|TRBV29-1|16|.
TGCAGCGTTGAAGGGCGGCAGGGAGTTAACACCGGGGAGCTGTTTTTT
CSVEGRQGVNTGELFF
>TRBJ2-6|TRBD1|TRBV6-2/TRBV6-3|20|few
TGTGCCAGCAGTTACTCTTCGCAAGGACAGGCCGTCTCTGGGGCCAACGTCCTGACTTTC
CASSYSSQGQAVSGANVLTF